The 18 T cell receptor beta chains below come from one sample, sequenced in a study of response to subunit inactivated influenza vaccine. TCRdb processed the RT-PCR reads anew with MiXCR; each CDR3 protein has one entry. The data contain approximately 490,000 distinct CDR3 sequences, less than 7.5% of them singletons. The source was PBMCs from blood, collected less than 25 months after vaccination. These receptors came from a man aged 50 to 69 who received an inactivated influenza vaccine.

This clonotype was detected a few times. The chain carries TRBV6-1 and TRBJ1-1; D may be TRBD1 (5 bases). The CDR3 covers 14 residues. V was trimmed by 6 bases and J by 1 base, leaving 12 bases between them. Germline V gene data show CDR1 as MNHNS and CDR2 as SASEGT. The CDR3 DNA sequence: TGTGCCAGCAGCCGCCCGGGGCCGAACACTGAAGCTTTCTTT. Its protein product is CASSRPGPNTEAFF.

This chain uses TRBV7-2 with TRBJ1-2; 7 bases map to TRBD1. CDR1 and CDR2 from the germline V gene are SGHTA and FQGNSA. Trimming removed 5 bases from V and 13 bases from J; junction bases left unmatched: 10. The CDR3 has 12 residues. The CDR3 spells CASSTRQGSGTF. The DNA for the CDR3 is TGTGCCAGCAGCACCAGACAGGGCTCGGGCACCTTC.

This clonotype appeared many times. The genes are TRBV10-3 and TRBJ2-2; 7 nucleotides align to TRBD1. This CDR3 has 16 amino acids. Trimming took 7 bases from V and 3 from J; bases not matched to a gene: 11. Germline lookup yields CDR1 ENHRY and CDR2 SYGVKD. CDR3 nucleotide sequence: TGTGCCATCAAAAGCTCCGGGACAGTTGACACCGGGGAGCTGTTTTTT. This translates into CAIKSSGTVDTGELFF.

The chain uses TRBV7-8 and TRBJ2-7, with D possibly TRBD2 on 5 matching bases. Per germline, CDR1 SGHVS and CDR2 FQNEAQ. V gave up 1 base and J gave up 3 bases, with 13 bases separating them. CDR3 size: 15 residues. The CDR3 reads CASSLGPGKYYEQYF. CDR3 DNA sequence: TGTGCCAGCAGCTTAGGTCCGGGGAAGTACTACGAGCAGTACTTC. Full variable domain (remainder filled in from reference TRBV7-8 and TRBJ2-7): GAGVSQSPRYKVAKRGQDVALRCDPISGHVSLFWYQQALGQGPEFLTYFQNEAQLDKSGLPSDRFFAERPEGSVSTLKIQRTQQEDSAVYLCASSLGPGKYYEQYFGPGTRLTVT.

This clonotype was counted ten times or more. The V call is TRBV15, the J call TRBJ2-5, with 10 bases aligning to TRBD2. The CDR3 is 15 residues long. The germline V gene has CDR1 LNHNV and CDR2 YYDKDF (reference sequence). Trimming at V came to 1 base and at J to 2 bases, leaving 1 base not matched to a gene. The CDR3 reads CATSRGLAGQETQYF. CDR3 nucleotides: TGTGCCACCAGCAGAGGACTAGCGGGTCAAGAGACCCAGTACTTC.

This clonotype has more than one count but fewer than ten. This chain connects TRBV24-1 to TRBJ2-2, with D unclear. Germline V CDR1 and CDR2: KGHDR, SFDVKD. The CDR3 has 15 residues. V shed 5 bases and J shed 2 bases, with 11 bases lying between them. The CDR3 here is CATSVQNSNTGELFF. In DNA form, the CDR3 reads TGTGCCACCAGTGTTCAGAATTCTAACACCGGGGAGCTGTTTTTT.

The rearrangement links TRBV20-1 to TRBJ1-2; D remains ambiguous. The CDR3 is made up of 10 amino acids. Trimming took 3 bases from V and 4 from J, leaving 3 bases between them. Per the germline V gene, CDR1 is DFQATT and CDR2 is SNEGSKA (reference sequence). The CDR3 loop is CSARTYGYTF. CDR3 bases: TGCAGTGCTAGGACCTATGGCTACACCTTC.

The chain uses TRBV7-2 and TRBJ1-5, with D hard to call. Germline V gene lookup returns CDR1 SGHTA and CDR2 FQGNSA. V lost 1 base and J 7 bases, leaving 8 bases between the germline ends. There are 13 residues in the CDR3. CDR3 residues: CASSLDKGQPQHF. CDR3 bases: TGTGCCAGCAGCTTAGACAAAGGCCAGCCCCAGCATTTT.

This clonotype appeared many times. This chain joins TRBV24-1 and TRBJ2-3, with 13 bases matching TRBD2. The V gene end was trimmed by 4 bases and the J gene end by 3 bases; junction bases not matched to a gene: 6. Germline assignment: CDR1 KGHDR and CDR2 SFDVKD. The CDR3 is 17 residues long. The CDR3 DNA follows: TGTGCCACCAGTGACACCCGGACTAGCGGGAGTACAGATACGCAGTATTTT. This translates into CATSDTRTSGSTDTQYF.

This clonotype came up many times. This chain links TRBV9 with TRBJ2-2; D remains unclear. Germline assignment: CDR1 SGDLS and CDR2 YYNGEE. This CDR3 contains 16 residues. The V end lost 2 bases, the J end lost 3 bases, and 14 bases lay between the germline ends. The CDR3 DNA sequence: TGTGCCAGCAGCGTGTCTGGGAATTGGGACACCGGGGAGCTGTTTTTT. This translates into CASSVSGNWDTGELFF.

This clonotype was seen repeatedly, ten times or more. The rearrangement joins TRBV27 to TRBJ2-3; D is perhaps TRBD2 (6 bases). Germline V lookup: CDR1 MNHEY, CDR2 SMNVEV (reference sequence). V was pared by 3 bases and J by 2 bases, with 15 bases between. The CDR3 is 16 residues long. In DNA, the CDR3 is TGTGCCAGCAGTTTCCTAGGGGAGGCCGCCACAGATACGCAGTATTTT. It encodes CASSFLGEAATDTQYF.

The rearrangement uses TRBV15 and TRBJ1-1; a possible D gene is TRBD1 (5 bases). CDR3 length: 15 amino acids. V was clipped by 0 bases and J by 0 bases, with 8 bases between them. CDR1 is LNHNV, CDR2 YYDKDF, per germline (reference sequence). The CDR3 is CATSREGPVNTEAFF. The CDR3 DNA reads as TGTGCCACCAGCAGAGAGGGGCCAGTGAACACTGAAGCTTTCTTT.

V usage is TRBV4-1 and J usage is TRBJ2-5; perhaps D is TRBD1 or TRBD2 (5 bases each). The CDR3 runs 16 residues. V lost 0 bases to trimming and J lost 4 bases, with 15 bases between them. CDR1 MGHRA and CDR2 YSYEKL come from the germline V gene. CDR3 DNA: TGCGCCAGCAGCCAAGATGGGCAGGGCCGGGGAGAGACCCAGTACTTC. Protein sequence: CASSQDGQGRGETQYF.

This clonotype was detected a few times. This sequence joins TRBV6-2 or TRBV6-3 and TRBJ1-5; D gene ambiguous. Trimming shortened V by 2 bases and J by 9 bases, and 11 bases separated the two germline ends. The V gene's germline CDR1 is MNHEY and CDR2 SVGEGT. The CDR3 contains 13 residues. CDR3 amino acids: CASSYRDWGPQHF. The DNA for the CDR3 is TGTGCCAGCAGTTACCGAGACTGGGGGCCCCAGCATTTT.

This clonotype was seen once. This chain connects TRBV12-3 or TRBV12-4 to TRBJ2-3; 7 bases agree with TRBD1. J was trimmed by 4 bases and V by 4 bases; bases with no gene match: 11. The CDR3 extends over 16 amino acids. CDR3 residues: CASSYRDRHSSDTQYF. CDR3 bases: TGTGCCAGCAGTTACCGGGACAGACACTCCTCAGATACGCAGTATTTT.

This clonotype has a handful of counts. This rearrangement joins TRBV7-2 to TRBJ2-3, with D perhaps matching TRBD2 (6 bases). The V gene's germline CDR1 is SGHTA and CDR2 FQGNSA. Trimming shortened V by 2 bases and J by 0 bases, and 15 bases separated the two germline ends. CDR3 length equals 17 residues. The CDR3 bases are TGTGCCAGCAGCTTATTGGGGGGACGGCCTAGCACAGATACGCAGTATTTT. Its translation: CASSLLGGRPSTDTQYF.

The V call is TRBV12-3 or TRBV12-4, the J call TRBJ2-7; D is uncertain. There are 14 residues in the CDR3. Trimming pared 3 bases from V and 4 bases from J, leaving 13 bases between. In DNA form, the CDR3 reads TGTGCCAGCAGTTTGTACATGGCCGGATACGAGCAGTACTTC. Protein: CASSLYMAGYEQYF.

CDR3 sequence (DNA): TGTGCCAGCAGCCGGGACAGGGGCGCCTACGAGCAGTACTTC. Translated, it gives CASSRDRGAYEQYF. J is TRBJ2-7 and V is TRBV7-2; TRBD1 matches 10 bases. The junction had 3 bases not matched to a gene; V was cut back by 5 bases and J by 2 bases. The CDR3 runs to 14 residues. Germline CDR1 reads SGHTA; CDR2 reads FQGNSA.